The T cell receptor beta chain under discussion was sequenced for a study of cytomegalovirus exposure and HLA in healthy donors. Whole-study findings and limits: Earlier analysis yielded a pattern in which most TCR beta V segments were productive about 87% or about 30% of the time. Later on, an analysis found that several of the most significant clusters appeared to be linked to common viral pathogens, which included parvovirus B19. Researchers counted around 180 TCR beta chains as cytomegalovirus-associated.

When sampled, the donors appeared nominally healthy, though they likely had unrecorded immune exposures. Comments on this clone: The antigen is unknown.

V lost 2 bases and J lost 1, with 5 bases in between. Germline CDR1 GTSNPN, CDR2 SVGIG (reference sequence). CDR3 size: 13 residues. The PCR contained 60 Vbeta and 13 Jbeta primers. Profiling relied on immunoSEQ multiplex PCR, and the TCRdb table lists in-frame clones only, not all of them. The profile shows 95,000 to 150,000 clones, around 77% of them singletons. The TCR sequence derives from a woman in her 40s in good health and CMV-seropositive. The sample comprised PBMCs. J is TRBJ2-2 and V is TRBV30; D not resolved. CDR3 nucleotides: TGTGCCTGGAGTAACAGGAACACCGGGGAGCTGTTTTTT. Amino acid sequence: CAWSNRNTGELFF.